Below are 7 T cell receptor beta chains sequenced from a single sample in a study of regulatory T cells in long-lasting Graves disease. Time point in this sample: newly diagnosed GD, antithyroid drugs for less than 3 months. RNA isolated from PBMCs was used to make the TCR library. Investigators prepared the TCR beta libraries by applying iRepertoire HTBI primers and Arm-PCR of CDR3 regions. One entry per CDR3 protein, called by TCRdb with MiXCR from the multiplex PCR reads. This sample has under 800,000 distinct CDR3 sequences, with approximately 15% found just once. Another study also made use of these data, one on T cells in Graves' hyperthyroidism and ophthalmopathy.

Source: peripheral blood mononuclear cells (PBMCs), taken at new diagnosis, from a patient treated with antithyroid drugs. These receptors were obtained from a woman aged 25 to 45 with Graves disease.

This rearrangement joins TRBV5-6 to TRBJ1-2; no clear D. Germline V gene data show CDR1 as SGHDT and CDR2 as YYEEEE. The CDR3 extends over 14 amino acids. Trimming removed 5 bases at V and 2 bases at J, with 13 bases between. The CDR3 region is CASRPETTNYGYTF. In DNA form, the CDR3 reads TGTGCCAGCAGACCGGAAACCACGAACTATGGCTACACCTTC. Full variable domain (missing parts from reference TRBV5-6 and TRBJ1-2): DAGVTQSPTHLIKTRGQQVTLRCSPKSGHDTVSWYQQALGQGPQFIFQYYEEEERQRGNFPDRFSGHQFPNYSSELNVNALLLGDSALYLCASRPETTNYGYTFGSGTRLTVV.

This clonotype was seen at least ten times. The chain employs TRBV12-3 or TRBV12-4 and TRBJ2-3, with D tentatively TRBD2 (6 bases). V was shortened by 6 bases and J by 2 bases, with 21 bases between the two germline ends. The CDR3 extends over 17 amino acids. DNA of the CDR3: TGTGCCAGCAGCGCCATGACCGGGACTTGGGTCACAGATACGCAGTATTTT. This sequence encodes CASSAMTGTWVTDTQYF.

Concerning this clonotype: A much larger clone differs by one base, so this may be a read error. The chain links TRBV7-9 to TRBJ1-1, with D maybe TRBD1 (5 bases). CDR3 length equals 15 residues. The germline V gene encodes CDR1 SEHNR and CDR2 FQNEAQ (reference sequence). Deletions cut 1 base from V and 0 bases from J, with 9 bases between. The CDR3 is CASSLGGGLNTEAFF. CDR3 coding DNA: TGTGCCAGCAGCTTAGGGGGCGGTTTGAACACTGAAGCTTTCTTT.

This clonotype was counted between two and nine times. The chain links TRBV6-1 to TRBJ2-1; 11 bases match TRBD2. Germline loops: CDR1 MNHNS, CDR2 SASEGT. V was pared by 0 bases and J by 4 bases, with 5 bases of the junction left unmatched. The CDR3 extends over 17 amino acids. CDR3 in amino acids: CASSEALAGEVYNEQFF. The DNA for the CDR3 is TGTGCCAGCAGTGAAGCACTAGCGGGAGAGGTTTACAATGAGCAGTTCTTC.

This clonotype was observed at least ten times. V and J are TRBV5-5 and TRBJ1-4; maybe TRBD1 (5 bases). This CDR3 region has 14 residues. CDR1 and CDR2 from the germline V gene are SGHKS and YYEKEE (reference sequence). V was trimmed by 2 bases and J by 8 bases, leaving 13 bases between them. The CDR3 sequence is CASSLPGLAEKLFF. The CDR3 DNA follows: TGTGCCAGCAGCTTACCGGGACTCGCGGAAAAACTGTTTTTT.

The chain is built from TRBV6-2 or TRBV6-3 and TRBJ2-2; D gene unclear. The V end was cut by 5 bases, the J end by 1 base, with 14 bases between. CDR1 and CDR2 (germline): MNHEY, SVGEGT. CDR3 length: 16 residues. CDR3 loop: CASSRPSTGNTGELFF. In DNA, the CDR3 is TGTGCCAGCAGTAGACCATCGACGGGGAACACCGGGGAGCTGTTTTTT.

About this clonotype: This may arise from a read error, as a much more abundant clone is one base away. In this CDR3 the conserved last residue, phenylalanine or tryptophan, is missing, so a read error is likely. The chain has TRBV29-1 and TRBJ1-2; D call uncertain. This CDR3 has 10 residues. Trimming shortened V by 4 bases and J by 4 bases, and 4 bases separated the two germline ends. In germline, CDR1 is SQVTM, CDR2 ANQGSEA. The CDR3 DNA reads as TGCAGCGTTGCCGGCTATGGCTACACCCTC. Its translation: CSVAGYGYTL.